Below, one T cell receptor (beta chain) is given with its context. Its target antigen remains unknown. There are no base qualities to consult, and no much larger clone falls within one base. Collaborating institutions collected whole blood in K2EDTA tubes following their own protocols. Collaborator samples were shipped for TCRbeta analysis as frozen whole blood, isolated PBMCs, or DNA extracted from either sample type. Clipping removes 6 bases from V and 4 bases from J, with 10 as the unmatched junction base count. The CDR3 goes from the cysteine to the phenylalanine over 15 residues. Only the CDR3 portion is preserved as DNA: 45 bases, with reading frame beginning at the first base. CDR1 is given as MNHEY and CDR2 as SMNVEV, both from the germline V gene (reference sequence). This sample is part of a study of blood T cell repertoires in COVID-19 (TCRdb year 2020). About the investigation overall: The collaborator samples originated in the United States, Italy and Spain and spanned the acute and convalescent phases of COVID-19. The material from the prospective study consisted of cDNA or gDNA derived from T cells, B-cell-depleted T cells, or PBMCs. The dataset comprised deeply sampled blood TCRbeta repertoires from subjects exposed to, actively infected with, or recovered from COVID-19. The repertoires were made available in a free public database intended to serve as a resource for research on the immune response to SARS-CoV-2. Samples were obtained from the ongoing ImmuneRACE study (first 160 participants) and from 1,200 or so subjects provided by 6 global collaborators. The sample metadata nearly always contained a de-identified subject ID, COVID-19 status, age in years and sex. Where available, HLA class I and class II types were taken from metadata supplied by the sample provider and were not determined by assay-based typing.

TCRbeta CDR3 regions were amplified from genomic DNA by means of the immunoSEQ Assay, a bias-controlled multiplex PCR. Per the source publication's procedure: The number of nucleated cells in each sample was estimated by amplification of reference gene primers within the assay. To quantify the absolute abundance of each unique TCRbeta CDR3 rearrangement, sequence reads were collapsed and filtered. For each sample, productive Simpson clonality was calculated as the square root of Simpson's diversity index across productive rearrangements. The table comes from immuneACCESS by way of TCRdb, which keeps in-frame sequences with V and J called. Part of the clones is missing from these tables; in studies checked, under half for an unresolved V gene and the rest for unknown reasons. For V, J and clone size, that table is used; D and trimming come from the DNA. Recorded for this sample are about 490,000 clones; approximately 83% of them occurred a single time. 3.2% of the sample goes to the ten largest clones.

Broader findings and caveats from the paper: How much clinical and demographic metadata was included differed by source and by participant, and the metadata was provided uncurated.

This TCR derives from a human donor in a cohort sampled during active COVID-19. Sequences were obtained from peripheral blood. This chain is built from TRBV27 and TRBJ1-2, with 8 bases aligning to TRBD1. The DNA is as follows: TGTGCCAGCAGCCGCGCCGGGACAGGCGCCTATGGCTACACCTTC. This encodes CASSRAGTGAYGYTF.